This TCR beta chain came from a study of molecular identifiers for immune sequencing clone quantification. Study as a whole: Split five ways in replicates, RNA from roughly 20,000 or 100,000 naive CD8 cells had four portions sequenced. Notes on the study in general: In a background of around 970,000 naive cells, spiked Jurkat TCR RNA from one cell was reportedly detectable.

Of note for this clonotype: Its specificity is not known. Just one base apart from a much larger clone, this may be a read error.

The CDR3 extends over 14 amino acids. Trimming stripped 1 base from V and 4 bases from J, with 10 bases between. Naive CD8 T cells, phenotype CD8+CD4-CCR7+CD45RA+, were sorted. Listed TCR primers, together with previously described methods, were used for the bulk TCR libraries. TCRdb reprocessed the PCR reads via MiXCR and lists one record per CDR3 protein. The sample has around 320,000 distinct CDR3 sequences, roughly 24% seen once. What was sequenced was naive CD8+ T cells from blood, with Jurkat cell RNA spiked in. The subset denotes: FACS-sorted CD8+CD4-CCR7+CD45RA+ naive T cells. The genes are TRBV12-3 or TRBV12-4 and TRBJ2-5, with D perhaps matching TRBD1 (5 bases). The receptor was isolated from a human donor in good health. Some libraries in this study had Jurkat cell RNA spiked in. The CDR3 sequence is CASSLEGWPETQYF. CDR3 DNA: TGTGCCAGCAGTTTAGAGGGGTGGCCAGAGACCCAGTACTTC.